Ten or more counts support the clone carrying this TCR beta chain. Its target is not known. These data come from a study of response to subunit inactivated influenza vaccine. Study conclusions and caveats: Each seasonal influenza vaccination, the authors suggested, recruits few new T cells.

TCRdb re-called the RT-PCR reads through MiXCR, storing one row per CDR3 protein. This table has about 480,000 distinct CDR3 sequences, approximately 13% appearing once. Germline V lookup: CDR1 SGHTA, CDR2 FQGNSA. This CDR3 is 15 amino acids long. V was shortened by 0 bases and J by 1 base, with 8 bases between the two germline ends. Sequenced here: PBMCs from blood, sampled roughly 47 days after vaccination. The chain couples TRBV7-2 to TRBJ2-3, with TRBD2 as a possible D gene (5 bases). The TCR originated in a man aged 45-60 years who received an inactivated influenza vaccine. The CDR3 spells CASSLAGVGTDTQYF. CDR3 sequence (DNA): TGTGCCAGCAGCTTAGCGGGAGTGGGCACAGATACGCAGTATTTT.